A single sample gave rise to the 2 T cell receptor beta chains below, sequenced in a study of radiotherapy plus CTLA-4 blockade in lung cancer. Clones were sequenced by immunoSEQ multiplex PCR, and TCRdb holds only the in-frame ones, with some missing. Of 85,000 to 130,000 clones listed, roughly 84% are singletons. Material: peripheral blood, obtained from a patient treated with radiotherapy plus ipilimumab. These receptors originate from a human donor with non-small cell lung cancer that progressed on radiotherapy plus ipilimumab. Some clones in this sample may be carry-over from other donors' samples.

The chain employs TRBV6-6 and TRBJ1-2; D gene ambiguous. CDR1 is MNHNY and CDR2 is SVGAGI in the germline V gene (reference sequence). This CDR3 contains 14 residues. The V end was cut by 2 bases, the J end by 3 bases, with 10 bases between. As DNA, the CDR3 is TGTGCCAGCAGTTACGGTGTAGGGCACTATGGCTACACCTTC. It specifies CASSYGVGHYGYTF.

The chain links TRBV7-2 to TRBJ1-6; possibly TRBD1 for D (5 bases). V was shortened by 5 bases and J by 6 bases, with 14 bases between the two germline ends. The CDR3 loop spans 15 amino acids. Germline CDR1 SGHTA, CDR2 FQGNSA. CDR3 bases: TGTGCCAGCAGCCCCAAGACAGCGCTTAATTCACCCCTCCACTTT. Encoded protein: CASSPKTALNSPLHF. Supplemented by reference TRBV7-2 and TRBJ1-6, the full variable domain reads GAGVSQSPSNKVTEKGKDVELRCDPISGHTALYWYRQSLGQGLEFLIYFQGNSAPDKSGLPSDRFSAERTGGSVSTLTIQRTQQEDSAVYLCASSPKTALNSPLHFGNGTRLTVT.